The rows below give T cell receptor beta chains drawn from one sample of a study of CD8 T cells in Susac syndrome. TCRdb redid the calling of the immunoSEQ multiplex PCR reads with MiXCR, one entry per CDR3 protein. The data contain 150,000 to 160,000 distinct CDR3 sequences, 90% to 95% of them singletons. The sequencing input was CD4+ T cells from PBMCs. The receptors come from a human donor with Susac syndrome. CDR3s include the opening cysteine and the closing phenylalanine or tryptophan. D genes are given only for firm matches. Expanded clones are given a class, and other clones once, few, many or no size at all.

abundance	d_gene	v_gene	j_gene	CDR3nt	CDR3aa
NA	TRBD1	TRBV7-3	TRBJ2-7	TGTGCCAGCAGCCCAGGGACAGGACGTGGCACCTACGAGCAGTACTTC	CASSPGTGRGTYEQYF
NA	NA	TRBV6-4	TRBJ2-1	TGTGCCAGCAGTGACTGGCAGGGCGGGAACAATGAGCAGTTCTTC	CASSDWQGGNNEQFF
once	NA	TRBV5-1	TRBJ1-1	TGCGCCAGCAGCCCCTCCACTTATCGGACCGCTGAAGCTTTCTTT	CASSPSTYRTAEAFF
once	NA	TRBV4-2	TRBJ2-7	TGTGCCAGCAGCCAAGACCGGCAGGGGCGCTACGAGCAGTACTTC	CASSQDRQGRYEQYF
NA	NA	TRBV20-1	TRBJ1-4	TGCAGTGCCCCTGGGGCCGCTAATGAAAAACTGTTTTTT	CSAPGAANEKLFF
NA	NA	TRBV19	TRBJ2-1	TGTGCCAGTAGTATCGGGGGCGACAATGAGCAGTTCTTC	CASSIGGDNEQFF
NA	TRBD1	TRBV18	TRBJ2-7	TGTGCCAGCTCAACTGGACAGGGGGCGATCAACGAGCAGTACTTC	CASSTGQGAINEQYF
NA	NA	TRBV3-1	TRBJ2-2	TGTGCCAGCACCACCACCGGGGAGCTGTTTTTT	CASTTTGELFF
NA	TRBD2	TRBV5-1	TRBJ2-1	TGCGCCAGCAGCTTTACTAGCGGAGGGGGGGAGCAGTTCTTC	CASSFTSGGGEQFF
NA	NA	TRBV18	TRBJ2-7	TGTGCCAGCTCACAATCCGCCTCGGGGTACGAGCAGTACTTC	CASSQSASGYEQYF
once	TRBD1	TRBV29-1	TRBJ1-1	TGCAGCGCGGGACAGGGAAGGACTGAAGCTTTCTTT	CSAGQGRTEAFF
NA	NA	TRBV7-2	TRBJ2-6	TGTGCCAGCAGATCCGGGAACTCTGGGGCCAACGTCCTGACTTTC	CASRSGNSGANVLTF
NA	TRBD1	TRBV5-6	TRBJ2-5	TGTGCCAGCAGCTTGGCGGGACAGGGCGAAGAGACCCAGTACTTC	CASSLAGQGEETQYF
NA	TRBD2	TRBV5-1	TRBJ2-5	TGCGCCAGCAGCTTGGGGCAGGGACTAGCGGGGCAAGAGACCCAGTACTTC	CASSLGQGLAGQETQYF
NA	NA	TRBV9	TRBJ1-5	TGTGCCAGCAGCGTAGGAGTCGCCGGTCAGCCCCAGCATTTT	CASSVGVAGQPQHF
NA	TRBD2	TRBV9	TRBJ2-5	TGTGCCAGCAGCGTAGAGGGGAGGGTCCCAGAGACCCAGTACTTC	CASSVEGRVPETQYF
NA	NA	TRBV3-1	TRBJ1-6	TGTGCCAGCAGCCAAGATCCAGGCTCATCCTATAATTCACCCCTCCACTTT	CASSQDPGSSYNSPLHF
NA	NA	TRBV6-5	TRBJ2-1	TGTGCCAGCAGTCCCCGCAGGGGGGGCTCGGGGCAGTTCTTC	CASSPRRGGSGQFF
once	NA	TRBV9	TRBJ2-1	TGTGCCAGCACTCCTAAGGCGGGGCTTGATGAGCAGTTCTTC	CASTPKAGLDEQFF
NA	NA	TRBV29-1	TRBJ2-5	TGCAGCGTTGTAGTCTCCGCGGAGACCCAGTACTTC	CSVVVSAETQYF
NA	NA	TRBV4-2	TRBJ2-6	TGTGCCAGCGAGGACGCGCGCTCTGGGGCCAACGTCCTGACTTTC	CASEDARSGANVLTF
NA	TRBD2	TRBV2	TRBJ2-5	TGTGCCAGCAGTCTGGAGCGGGGGGGCTCTGAGACCCAGTACTTC	CASSLERGGSETQYF
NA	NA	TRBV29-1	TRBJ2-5	TGCAGCGTTGAAGTTAGGAGGGAGACCCAGTACTTC	CSVEVRRETQYF
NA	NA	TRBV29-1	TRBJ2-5	TGCAGCGCACTTAGTGCCGAAGAGACCCAGTACTTC	CSALSAEETQYF
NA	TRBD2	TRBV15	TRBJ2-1	TGTGCCACCAGCGTACCTCCTGGACTAGCGGCCTACAATGAGCAGTTCTTC	CATSVPPGLAAYNEQFF
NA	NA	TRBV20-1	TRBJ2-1	TGCAGTGGGGTGAGGGTGGACTCCTACAATGAGCAGTTCTTC	CSGVRVDSYNEQFF
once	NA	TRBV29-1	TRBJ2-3	TGCAGCGTTGCCCAGTACGTAGCCGCGGGTACGCAGTATTTT	CSVAQYVAAGTQYF
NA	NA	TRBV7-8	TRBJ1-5	TGTGCCAGCAGCTTAGAGGTGCAGTCCAATCAGCCCCAGCATTTT	CASSLEVQSNQPQHF
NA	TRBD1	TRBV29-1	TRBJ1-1	TGCAGCGTTGTCAGGGGGGACACTGAAGCTTTCTTT	CSVVRGDTEAFF
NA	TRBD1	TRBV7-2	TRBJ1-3	TGTGCCAGCAGCTCGGGACAGGGGTTTGGAAACACCATATATTTT	CASSSGQGFGNTIYF
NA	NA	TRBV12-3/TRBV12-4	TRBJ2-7	TGTGCCAGCAGTTTCCTCTACGAGCAGTACTTC	CASSFLYEQYF
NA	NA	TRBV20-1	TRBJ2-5	TGCAGTGCTGCTAGTAGCGACTCTGTCCCCCAAGAGACCCAGTACTTC	CSAASSDSVPQETQYF